This TCR beta chain was sequenced in a study of cytomegalovirus exposure and HLA in healthy donors. Produced via immunoSEQ multiplex PCR; TCRdb's table is partial and in-frame only. Of fewer than 150,000 clones in the sample, about 86% were seen once. This TCR was sampled from a woman aged 18-29 years in good health and CMV-seropositive. Sequencing was carried out using PBMCs.

CDR3 sequence (DNA): TGTGCCAGCAGTTTATCAGGGAGGGAAGAGACCCAGTACTTC. Translating it yields CASSLSGREETQYF. The V and J genes are TRBV28 and TRBJ2-5; TRBD2 matches 7 bases. Germline V CDR1 and CDR2: MDHEN, SYDVKM. The CDR3 has 14 amino acids. The trim removed 1 base at V and 3 bases at J, leaving 2 bases unmatched.